A single sample gave rise to the 32 T cell receptor beta chains below, sequenced in a study of blood T cell repertoires in COVID-19. The repertoire was sequenced with immunoSEQ multiplex PCR; TCRdb's copy has only in-frame clones and lacks some. Among roughly 330,000 clones, over 75% were seen once, and the ten largest hold approximately 4%. The sample comprised peripheral blood. The receptors here all came from a woman aged 45-65 years with active or convalescent COVID-19.

The gene calls are TRBV7-9 and TRBJ1-3; D is uncertain. Germline CDR1 and CDR2: SEHNR and FQNEAQ (reference sequence). The V end was cut by 7 bases, the J end by 4 bases, with 14 bases between. This CDR3 contains 14 residues. The CDR3 here is CASNPGVAGNTIYF. The CDR3 bases are TGTGCCAGCAACCCCGGGGTAGCCGGAAACACCATATATTTT.

The rearrangement uses TRBV6-6 and TRBJ1-2; D gene ambiguous. The CDR3 contains 13 residues. Trimming removed 1 base at V and 8 bases at J, with 11 bases between. The germline V gene encodes CDR1 MNHNY and CDR2 SVGAGI (reference sequence). The CDR3 sequence is CASSYLGGQGYTF. DNA of the CDR3: TGTGCCAGCAGTTACTTGGGAGGGCAGGGCTACACCTTC.

The genes are TRBV15 and TRBJ2-3; tentatively, D is TRBD2 (6 bases). V was trimmed by 1 base and J by 6 bases, leaving 17 bases between them. CDR1 and CDR2 from the germline V gene are LNHNV and YYDKDF (reference sequence). This CDR3 is built from 16 residues. CDR3 DNA sequence: TGTGCCACCAGCAGAGTATCCGGGACTCGGGCGGATACGCAGTATTTT. This translates into CATSRVSGTRADTQYF.

This chain connects TRBV6-5 to TRBJ2-2; 10 bases match TRBD1. V trimming: 4 bases; J trimming: 2 bases; junction bases outside the gene matches: 4. The CDR3 totals 16 residues. Per the germline V gene, CDR1 is MNHEY and CDR2 is SVGAGI. The CDR3 loop is CASSLRTGGNTGELFF. The CDR3 DNA is TGTGCCAGCAGTTTGAGGACAGGGGGAAACACCGGGGAGCTGTTTTTT.

The chain uses TRBV12-3 or TRBV12-4 and TRBJ1-2; a weak D match, TRBD1 (5 bases). There are 13 residues in the CDR3. Trimming removed 6 bases from V and 3 bases from J, with 11 bases in between. The CDR3 DNA sequence: TGTGCCAGCAGGAGAACGGGGGACTATGGCTACACCTTC. This codes for CASRRTGDYGYTF.

The chain recombines TRBV7-8 with TRBJ1-6, with 7 bases matching TRBD1. V was clipped by 4 bases and J by 7 bases; unmatched bases: 4. Germline V gives CDR1 SGHVS, CDR2 FQNEAQ. The CDR3 loop spans 14 amino acids. CDR3 sequence (DNA): TGTGCCAGCAGCTCAGGGACAGCGAATTCACCCCTCCACTTT. Protein product: CASSSGTANSPLHF.

This chain links TRBV2 with TRBJ1-5; D possibly corresponds to TRBD1 (6 bases). V was cut by 4 bases and J by 0 bases, with 10 bases left in between. The CDR3 loop spans 15 amino acids. Germline V CDR1 and CDR2: SNHLY, FYNNEI. CDR3 sequence reads: CASSGRTVSNQPQHF. The CDR3 bases are TGTGCCAGCAGTGGGAGGACAGTTAGCAATCAGCCCCAGCATTTT.

V is TRBV7-9 and J is TRBJ1-1, with D maybe TRBD1 (6 bases). Trimming shortened V by 1 base and J by 0 bases, and 9 bases separated the two germline ends. CDR1 and CDR2 (germline): SEHNR, FQNEAQ (reference sequence). The CDR3 sequence is 15 residues long. CDR3 DNA: TGTGCCAGCAGCTTAGTGACAGGCTTGAACACTGAAGCTTTCTTT. It is translated as CASSLVTGLNTEAFF.

This clone was seen more than once but under ten times. The V and J genes are TRBV5-1 and TRBJ2-3; TRBD1 aligns across 9 bases. The junction had 7 bases not matched to a gene; V was cut back by 1 base and J by 4 bases. Germline values: CDR1 SGHRS, CDR2 YFSETQ. This CDR3 is 16 amino acids long. In nucleotides, the CDR3 is TGCGCCAGCAGCTTGAGGGGGGGACAGGGCGCAGATACGCAGTATTTT. Its protein product is CASSLRGGQGADTQYF.

The V gene is TRBV9, the J gene TRBJ2-3; TRBD2 matches at 10 bases. CDR1 SGDLS and CDR2 YYNGEE come from the germline V gene. V trimming: 0 bases; J trimming: 3 bases; junction bases outside the gene matches: 10. This CDR3 has 18 residues. DNA of the CDR3: TGTGCCAGCAGCGTAGTGCCAGCGGGAGGGTGGGAAACAGATACGCAGTATTTT. As protein: CASSVVPAGGWETDTQYF.

The gene calls are TRBV9 and TRBJ1-1; TRBD1 aligns across 7 bases. J was trimmed by 4 bases and V by 1 base; bases with no gene match: 7. The CDR3 loop spans 15 amino acids. Looked up from germline, CDR1 is SGDLS and CDR2 is YYNGEE. The CDR3 DNA is TGTGCCAGCAGCGTATTCATTGAGGGGGCCACTGAAGCTTTCTTT. The encoded protein is CASSVFIEGATEAFF.

This clone was observed a handful of times. V gene TRBV19 combines with J gene TRBJ1-2, with D tentatively TRBD1 (6 bases). Trimming cost V 8 bases and J 1 base, with 14 bases left between them. The CDR3 consists of 14 residues. Germline V gene sequence: CDR1 LNHDA, CDR2 SQIVND (reference sequence). For the CDR3, the DNA is TGTGCCAGTGGGGAGGGGGGCCGTAACTATGGCTACACCTTC. Translation gives CASGEGGRNYGYTF.

The chain couples TRBV19 to TRBJ2-1; 9 positions agree with TRBD1. Germline V lookup: CDR1 LNHDA, CDR2 SQIVND (reference sequence). V was clipped by 6 bases and J by 8 bases; unmatched bases: 5. The CDR3 is 13 amino acids. For the CDR3, the DNA is TGTGCCAGTAGGCAAACAGGGGGCTATGAGCAGTTCTTC. Translated: CASRQTGGYEQFF.

V is TRBV4-3 and J is TRBJ2-1; weak D call: TRBD1 (6 bases). The germline V gene encodes CDR1 LGHNA and CDR2 YSLEER. The CDR3 contains 15 residues. V lost 3 bases to trimming and J lost 2 bases, with 11 bases between them. As DNA, the CDR3 is TGCGCCAGCAGCCACGACACAGGGCCCTACAATGAGCAGTTCTTC. Translated: CASSHDTGPYNEQFF.

The CDR3: CASSSPGQLNSPLHF. In DNA, the CDR3 is TGTGCCAGCAGCTCGCCGGGACAGTTAAATTCACCCCTCCACTTT. The rearrangement links TRBV5-6 to TRBJ1-6; 7 bases map to TRBD1. From germline, CDR1 is SGHDT and CDR2 YYEEEE. V was pared by 3 bases and J by 7 bases, with 7 bases of the junction left unmatched. This CDR3 is 15 amino acids long.

The chain couples TRBV6-5 to TRBJ1-5; TRBD1 aligns across 7 bases. V lost 6 bases, J lost 6 bases, and 11 bases stayed unmatched. Germline V CDR1 and CDR2: MNHEY, SVGAGI. This CDR3 region has 15 residues. In DNA, the CDR3 is TGTGCCAGCAGCGCCTCCTATCAGGGGGTTCAGCCCCAGCATTTT. Residues: CASSASYQGVQPQHF.

This clone was counted once. The chain combines TRBV4-2 with TRBJ2-7, with D perhaps TRBD1 (6 bases). CDR1 and CDR2 (germline): LGHNA, YNFKEQ. The CDR3 runs 15 residues. V was shortened by 1 base and J by 3 bases, with 13 bases between the two germline ends. This CDR3 is CASSQVAGAGYEQYF. CDR3 in DNA: TGTGCCAGCAGCCAAGTGGCAGGGGCTGGCTACGAGCAGTACTTC.

The chain joins TRBV28 to TRBJ1-5; D gene unclear. The germline V gene has CDR1 MDHEN and CDR2 SYDVKM. V was pared by 1 base and J by 6 bases, with 10 bases between. The CDR3 extends over 14 amino acids. DNA of the CDR3: TGTGCCAGCAGTTTATTGGCTCCGGGTCAGCCCCAGCATTTT. It specifies CASSLLAPGQPQHF.

J is TRBJ1-6 and V is TRBV19, with D possibly matching TRBD1 (6 bases). The germline gives CDR1 LNHDA, CDR2 SQIVND (reference sequence). V dropped 4 bases and J dropped 6 bases, with 10 bases sitting between them. The CDR3 loop spans 14 amino acids. The CDR3 region is CASSTQGVNSPLHF. CDR3 bases: TGTGCCAGTAGTACACAGGGAGTTAATTCACCCCTCCACTTT. The full variable domain, in which reference TRBV19 and TRBJ1-6 provide the parts outside the CDR3, is DGGITQSPKYLFRKEGQNVTLSCEQNLNHDAMYWYRQDPGQGLRLIYYSQIVNDFQKGDIAEGYSVSREKKESFPLTVTSAQKNPTAFYLCASSTQGVNSPLHFGNGTRLTVT.

This clone was seen a single time. The V gene is TRBV4-1, the J gene TRBJ2-2, with TRBD2 as a possible D gene (6 bases). CDR3 length equals 14 residues. CDR1 is MGHRA and CDR2 is YSYEKL in the germline V gene. The V end lost 3 bases, the J end lost 7 bases, and 12 bases lay between the germline ends. The CDR3 DNA sequence: TGCGCCAGCAGCCAGGGACTCCTCGTCGGGGAGCTGTTTTTT. It is translated as CASSQGLLVGELFF.

The chain is built from TRBV19 and TRBJ1-1, with D maybe TRBD1 (5 bases). The length of the CDR3 is 15 residues. V was cut by 10 bases and J by 0 bases, with 18 bases left in between. The germline V gene encodes CDR1 LNHDA and CDR2 SQIVND (reference sequence). The CDR3 nucleotides read TGTGCCACGACCATCCAGGGTATGGTGAACACTGAAGCTTTCTTT. Translation gives CATTIQGMVNTEAFF.

V usage is TRBV9 and J usage is TRBJ2-7; 11 nucleotides line up with TRBD2. V trimming: 4 bases; J trimming: 6 bases; junction bases outside the gene matches: 9. This CDR3 has 15 amino acids. Germline V CDR1 and CDR2: SGDLS, YYNGEE. CDR3 bases: TGTGCCAGCAGCCCCGGGACTAGCGGTGACGGCGAGCAGTACTTC. The encoded protein is CASSPGTSGDGEQYF.

V and J are TRBV6-2 or TRBV6-3 and TRBJ2-5; TRBD1 agrees at 8 bases. CDR1 and CDR2 from the germline V gene are MNHEY and SVGEGT. The length of the CDR3 is 11 residues. J was trimmed by 11 bases and V by 6 bases; bases with no gene match: 5. The CDR3 region is CASSVTGGQYF. The DNA for the CDR3 is TGTGCCAGCAGCGTAACAGGGGGGCAGTACTTC.

V gene TRBV9 combines with J gene TRBJ1-1; 7 bases align to TRBD1. J lost 1 base, V lost 0 bases, and 3 bases had no gene match. CDR1 and CDR2 (germline): SGDLS, YYNGEE. The CDR3 extends over 15 amino acids. The CDR3 sequence: CASSVGGGGNTEAFF. The DNA of the CDR3 is TGTGCCAGCAGCGTAGGAGGGGGCGGGAACACTGAAGCTTTCTTT.

The rearrangement links TRBV2 to TRBJ1-5; D is ambiguous. There are 13 residues in the CDR3. Germline loops: CDR1 SNHLY, CDR2 FYNNEI. The V and J ends lost 6 bases and 7 bases respectively, with 13 bases between them. CDR3 coding DNA: TGTGCCAGCAGCGAGGGAGGTCGACAGCCCCAGCATTTT. Translating it yields CASSEGGRQPQHF.

As DNA, the CDR3 is TGTGCCAGCAGTTACCCCGTGGTAGCGGGGGGCACCGGGGAGCTGTTTTTT. Its translation: CASSYPVVAGGTGELFF. The chain employs TRBV6-2 or TRBV6-3 and TRBJ2-2; 10 bases match TRBD2. The CDR3 length is 17 residues. The ends lost 2 bases at V and 4 bases at J; junction bases unmatched: 7. Germline V gene data show CDR1 as MNHEY and CDR2 as SVGEGT.

The chain links TRBV5-1 to TRBJ1-1, with 9 bases fitting TRBD1. The CDR3 loop spans 19 amino acids. The V and J ends lost 4 bases and 4 bases, in that order; junction bases with no gene match: 20. Germline loops: CDR1 SGHRS, CDR2 YFSETQ. The CDR3 is CASSTNRPGTGMVTTEAFF. CDR3 nucleotide sequence: TGCGCCAGCAGCACAAATCGTCCCGGGACAGGGATGGTGACCACTGAAGCTTTCTTT.

The chain recombines TRBV24-1 with TRBJ1-1; no reliable D call. The V gene lost 9 bases and the J gene lost 5 bases, with 9 bases spanning the gap. The germline V gene has CDR1 KGHDR and CDR2 SFDVKD. CDR3 length: 11 residues. The CDR3 loop reads CATRFGTEAFF. CDR3 nucleotide sequence: TGTGCCACCCGTTTCGGTACTGAAGCTTTCTTT.

The chain uses TRBV18 and TRBJ1-5; no clear D. V was clipped by 2 bases and J by 5 bases, with 16 bases between them. This CDR3 is built from 16 residues. In germline, CDR1 is KGHSH, CDR2 LQKENI. The chain's CDR3 is CASSPGSGGEDQPQHF. DNA of the CDR3: TGTGCCAGCTCACCAGGGTCCGGCGGGGAAGATCAGCCCCAGCATTTT.

The rearrangement links TRBV6-2 or TRBV6-3 to TRBJ2-2; 12 nucleotides align to TRBD2. With 5 bases clipped from V and 4 bases from J, the junction kept 5 bases outside the gene matches. CDR1 is MNHEY and CDR2 is SVGEGT in the germline V gene. This CDR3 has 16 residues. The DNA of the CDR3 is TGTGCCAGCAGTGCTACTAGCGGGGGGTTCACCGGGGAGCTGTTTTTT. It translates to CASSATSGGFTGELFF.

V gene TRBV7-2 combines with J gene TRBJ2-7; a possible D gene is TRBD1 (6 bases). The germline CDR1 and CDR2 sequences are SGHTA and FQGNSA. This CDR3 is built from 14 residues. The V end lost 3 bases, the J end lost 0 bases, and 9 bases lay between the germline ends. The CDR3 is CASSFQGYSYEQYF. Written as DNA, the CDR3 is TGTGCCAGCAGCTTTCAGGGGTACTCCTACGAGCAGTACTTC.

The chain combines TRBV5-1 with TRBJ2-2; D gene unclear. The CDR3 totals 16 residues. Between the trimmed V and J ends, which lost 1 base and 4 bases, there was a span of 14 bases. The germline V gene encodes CDR1 SGHRS and CDR2 YFSETQ. This CDR3 reads CASSLSAQTPTGELFF. CDR3 DNA: TGCGCCAGCAGCTTGTCTGCACAGACCCCCACCGGGGAGCTGTTTTTT.